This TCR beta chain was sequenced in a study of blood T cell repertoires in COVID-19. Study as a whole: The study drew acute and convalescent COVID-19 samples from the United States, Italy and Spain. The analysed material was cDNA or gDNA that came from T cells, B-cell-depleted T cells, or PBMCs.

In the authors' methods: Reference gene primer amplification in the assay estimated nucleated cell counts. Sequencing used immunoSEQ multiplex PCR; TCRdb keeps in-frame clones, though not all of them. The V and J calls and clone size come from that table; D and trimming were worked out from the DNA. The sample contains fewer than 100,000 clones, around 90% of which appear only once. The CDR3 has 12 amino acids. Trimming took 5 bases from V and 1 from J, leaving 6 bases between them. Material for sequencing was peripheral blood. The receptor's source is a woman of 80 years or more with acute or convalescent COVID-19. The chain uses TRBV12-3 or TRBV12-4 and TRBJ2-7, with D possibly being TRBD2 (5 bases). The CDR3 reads CASSPGSYEQYF. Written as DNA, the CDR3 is TGTGCCAGCAGTCCGGGGTCCTACGAGCAGTACTTC.